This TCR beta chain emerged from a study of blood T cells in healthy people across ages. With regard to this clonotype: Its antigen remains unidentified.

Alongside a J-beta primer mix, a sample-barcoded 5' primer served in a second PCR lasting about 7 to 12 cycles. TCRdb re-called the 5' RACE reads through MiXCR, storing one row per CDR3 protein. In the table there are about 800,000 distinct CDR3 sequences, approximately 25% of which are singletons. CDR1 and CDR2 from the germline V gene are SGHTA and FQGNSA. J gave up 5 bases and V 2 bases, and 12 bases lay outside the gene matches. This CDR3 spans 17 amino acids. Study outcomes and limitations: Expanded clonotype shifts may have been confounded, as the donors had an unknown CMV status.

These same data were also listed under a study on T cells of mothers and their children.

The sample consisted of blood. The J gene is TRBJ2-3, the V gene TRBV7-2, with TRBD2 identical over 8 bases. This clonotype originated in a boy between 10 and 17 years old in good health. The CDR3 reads CASSLYPEREYLDTQYF. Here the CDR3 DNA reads TGTGCCAGCAGCTTATATCCAGAGCGGGAGTATTTAGATACGCAGTATTTT.